These 7 T cell receptor beta chains came from one sample sequenced in a study of CD8 T cells in Susac syndrome. With random hexamers, reverse transcription was performed on about 0.45 to 1 ug of RNA. TCRdb re-called the immunoSEQ multiplex PCR reads with MiXCR, one entry per CDR3 protein. The repertoire includes some 57,000 distinct CDR3 sequences, about 92% of them detected once, and 0.15% to 0.2% sits in the top ten. The sequenced sample consisted of CD8+ T cells from PBMCs. The receptors derive from a human donor in good health.

The rearrangement uses TRBV10-2 and TRBJ2-5, with D possibly TRBD1 on 5 matching bases. Germline CDR1 WSHSY, CDR2 SAAADI. Trimming left V 8 bases short and J 5 bases short, with 18 bases between. CDR3 length: 14 amino acids. CDR3 loop: CASSPTVLEETQYF. The DNA of the CDR3 is TGCGCCAGCTCCCCGACAGTCCTGGAGGAGACCCAGTACTTC.

J is TRBJ1-2 and V is TRBV9; maybe TRBD1 (5 bases). CDR1 and CDR2 (germline): SGDLS, YYNGEE. The germline V and J ends were trimmed by 0 bases and 7 bases, with 13 bases remaining between them. The CDR3 is 14 residues long. CDR3 region: CASSVGAGAGGYTF. The CDR3 DNA is TGTGCCAGCAGCGTAGGGGCCGGGGCCGGTGGCTACACCTTC.

Worth noting for this clonotype: Sequence at one end of the junction differs from germline and may be a read error. The genes are TRBV7-9 and TRBJ2-1, with TRBD2 matching over 10 bases. There are 15 residues in the CDR3. Germline CDR1 reads SEHNR; CDR2 reads FQNEAQ (reference sequence). The CDR3: CASSLVGGLADEQFF. CDR3 nucleotides: TGTGCCAGCAGTTTAGTCGGCGGACTAGCGGATGAGCAGTTCTTC.

The sample holds one count of this clonotype. The chain employs TRBV5-1 and TRBJ2-5; TRBD2 might be the D (6 bases). Deletions cut 1 base from V and 0 bases from J, with 10 bases between. This CDR3 has 15 residues. Germline CDR1 SGHRS, CDR2 YFSETQ. CDR3 amino acids: CASSLSAGNQETQYF. CDR3 DNA: TGCGCCAGCAGCTTGTCGGCGGGGAACCAAGAGACCCAGTACTTC.

The rearrangement links TRBV5-1 to TRBJ2-7, with D uncertain. CDR3 length: 16 residues. Trimming took 3 bases from V and 1 from J, leaving 17 bases between them. Per germline, CDR1 SGHRS and CDR2 YFSETQ. Here the CDR3 DNA reads TGCGCCAGCAGCTCCGATGCCATGGACCAGTCCTACGAGCAGTACTTC. Translated, it gives CASSSDAMDQSYEQYF.

For the CDR3, the DNA is TGTGCCAGCAGCCCCTGGGGGGGAAGCAATCAGCCCCAGCATTTT. Amino acid sequence: CASSPWGGSNQPQHF. The rearrangement uses TRBV6-5 and TRBJ1-5; D possibly corresponds to TRBD1 (5 bases). The V end was cut by 6 bases, the J end by 1 base, with 13 bases between. From germline, CDR1 is MNHEY and CDR2 SVGAGI. The CDR3 is 15 amino acids.

The V call is TRBV27, the J call TRBJ2-1, with a weak D call TRBD2 (5 bases). CDR1 and CDR2 (germline): MNHEY, SMNVEV (reference sequence). The CDR3 contains 14 residues. The germline V and J ends were trimmed by 2 bases and 2 bases, with 7 bases remaining between them. CDR3 bases: TGTGCCAGCAGTTTAGGAGGTACCTACAATGAGCAGTTCTTC. The encoded protein is CASSLGGTYNEQFF.